This is a list of T cell receptor beta chains from one sample in a study of OX40 agonist ivuxolimab in advanced cancers. Profiling relied on immunoSEQ multiplex PCR, and the TCRdb table lists in-frame clones only, not all of them. The profile shows roughly 50,000 clones, 70% to 90% of them singletons. The material sequenced was CD4+ or CD8+ T cells sorted from blood, taken in a trial of the OX40 agonist ivuxolimab. Receptor source: an adult with an advanced solid tumor such as melanoma, head and neck, liver or kidney cancer. Each CDR3 is given with its conserved first and last residue. A D gene is named only where the DNA matches it firmly. The listing skips clone size in some rows; elsewhere it reads once, few, many or a size class.

TRBJ2-1 TRBV30 TRBD2 - TGTGCCTGGAGCCCCGGACTAGCTTTGAATGAGCAGTTCTTC CAWSPGLALNEQFF
TRBJ2-7 TRBV28 - - TGTGCCAGCATGGCAGGCGCCGCCTACGAGCAGTACTTC CASMAGAAYEQYF
TRBJ1-1 TRBV19 TRBD1 - TGTGCCAGTAGTAGATCGGGGACAGGGCACACTGAAGCTTTCTTT CASSRSGTGHTEAFF
TRBJ1-2 TRBV19 - few TGTGCCAGTAGTATAGAAGGGGACCTAACGGGCTATGGCTACACCTTC CASSIEGDLTGYGYTF
TRBJ2-1 TRBV28 - medium-sized TGTGCCAGCAGTACGACTGTCTCCTACAATGAGCAGTTCTTC CASSTTVSYNEQFF
TRBJ1-2 TRBV7-9 - - TGTGCCAGCAGAGAATGGGAAGGAACCGAAGCTAACTATGGCTACACCTTC CASREWEGTEANYGYTF
TRBJ1-2 TRBV27 TRBD1 few TGTGCCAGCAGTTTAAAGACAGGGGGCAGGTATGGCTACACCTTC CASSLKTGGRYGYTF
TRBJ2-1 TRBV5-1 TRBD2 - TGCGCCAGCAGCTCGGGACTATCCAATGAGCAGTTCTTC CASSSGLSNEQFF
TRBJ2-5 TRBV6-6 - - TGTGCCAGCAGTTACTCGCCTAGACAAGAGACCCAGTACTTC CASSYSPRQETQYF
TRBJ1-1 TRBV10-1 - - TGCGCCAGCAGTGAGTCTCGGTCAACAGGCGCTGAAGCTTTCTTT CASSESRSTGAEAFF
TRBJ2-1 TRBV7-9 TRBD2 - TGTGCCAGCAGCTTAACCCAGGGGTTCCCTAGCGGGAAAGACAATGAGCAGTTCTTC CASSLTQGFPSGKDNEQFF
TRBJ1-1 TRBV2 - - TGTGCCAGCAGAGATAGGGGGGGCTGGAGCACTGAAGCTTTCTTT CASRDRGGWSTEAFF
TRBJ2-4 TRBV11-3 TRBD2 once TGTGCCAGCAGCTTATATCCGGGAGGGCCGTCTTTCTTC CASSLYPGGPSFF
TRBJ1-2 TRBV9 TRBD1 - TGTGCCAGCAGCGGCTGGACAGGTATTGGCTACACCTTC CASSGWTGIGYTF
TRBJ1-2 TRBV6-5 - - TGTGCCAGCAGTTACGGCGAGGGATTTGGCTACACCTTC CASSYGEGFGYTF